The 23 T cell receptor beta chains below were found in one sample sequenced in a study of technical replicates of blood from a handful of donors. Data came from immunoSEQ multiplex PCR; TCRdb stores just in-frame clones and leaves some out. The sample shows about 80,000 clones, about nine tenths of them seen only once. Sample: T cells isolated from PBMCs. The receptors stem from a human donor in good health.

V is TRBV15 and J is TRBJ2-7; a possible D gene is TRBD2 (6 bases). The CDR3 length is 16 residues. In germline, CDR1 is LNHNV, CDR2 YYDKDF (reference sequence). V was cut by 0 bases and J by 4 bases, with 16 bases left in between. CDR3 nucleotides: TGTGCCACCAGCAGAGAGGCAGATAGCCGGGGGTACGAGCAGTACTTC. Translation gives CATSREADSRGYEQYF.

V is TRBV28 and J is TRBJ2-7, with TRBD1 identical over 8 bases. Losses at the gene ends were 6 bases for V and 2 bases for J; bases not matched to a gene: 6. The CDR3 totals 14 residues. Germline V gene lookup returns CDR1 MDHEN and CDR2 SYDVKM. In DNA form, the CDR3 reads TGTGCCAGCAGATCAGGGGGCGGTACCTACGAGCAGTACTTC. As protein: CASRSGGGTYEQYF.

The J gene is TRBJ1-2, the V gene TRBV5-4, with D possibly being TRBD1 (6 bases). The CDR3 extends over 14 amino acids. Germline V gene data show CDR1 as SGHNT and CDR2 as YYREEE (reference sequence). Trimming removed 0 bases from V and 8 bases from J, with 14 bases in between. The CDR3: CASSLAGQGHGYTF. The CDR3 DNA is TGTGCCAGCAGCTTGGCTGGGCAGGGACACGGCTACACCTTC.

The DNA of the CDR3 is TGTGCCAGCAGCTTAGTAATAGTCCGGGAGACCCAGTACTTC. Its translation: CASSLVIVRETQYF. The J gene is TRBJ2-5, the V gene TRBV7-9; D not certain. Germline V gene data show CDR1 as SEHNR and CDR2 as FQNEAQ (reference sequence). The CDR3 covers 14 residues. The germline V and J ends were trimmed by 1 base and 5 bases, with 11 bases remaining between them. Looking up the rest from reference TRBV7-9 and TRBJ2-5 gives the full variable domain: DTGVSQNPRHKITKRGQNVTFRCDPISEHNRLYWYRQTLGQGPEFLTYFQNEAQLEKSRLLSDRFSAERPKGSFSTLEIQRTEQGDSAMYLCASSLVIVRETQYFGPGTRLLVL.

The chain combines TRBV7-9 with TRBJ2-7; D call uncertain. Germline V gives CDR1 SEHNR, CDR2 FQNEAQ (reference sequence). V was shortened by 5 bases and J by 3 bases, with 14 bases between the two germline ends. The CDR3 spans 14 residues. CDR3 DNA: TGTGCCAGCAGCCCAGGCGTCCAGTACTACGAGCAGTACTTC. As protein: CASSPGVQYYEQYF.

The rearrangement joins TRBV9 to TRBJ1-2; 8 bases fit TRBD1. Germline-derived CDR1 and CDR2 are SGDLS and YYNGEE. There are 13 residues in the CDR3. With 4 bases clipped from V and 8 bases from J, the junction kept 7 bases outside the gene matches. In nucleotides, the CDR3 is TGTGCCAGCAGCTCTAGGACAGGGTCAGGCTACACCTTC. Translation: CASSSRTGSGYTF.

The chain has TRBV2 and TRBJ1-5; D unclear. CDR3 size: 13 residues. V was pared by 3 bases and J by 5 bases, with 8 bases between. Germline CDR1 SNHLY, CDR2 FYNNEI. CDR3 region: CASSEWRDQPQHF. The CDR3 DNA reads TGTGCCAGCAGTGAGTGGAGGGATCAGCCCCAGCATTTT.

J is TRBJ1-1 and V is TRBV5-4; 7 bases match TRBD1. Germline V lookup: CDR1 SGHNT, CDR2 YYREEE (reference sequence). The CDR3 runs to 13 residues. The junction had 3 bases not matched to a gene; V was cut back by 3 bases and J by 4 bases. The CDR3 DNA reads TGTGCCAGCAGCTCAGGGGGGCGCACTGAAGCTTTCTTT. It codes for CASSSGGRTEAFF.

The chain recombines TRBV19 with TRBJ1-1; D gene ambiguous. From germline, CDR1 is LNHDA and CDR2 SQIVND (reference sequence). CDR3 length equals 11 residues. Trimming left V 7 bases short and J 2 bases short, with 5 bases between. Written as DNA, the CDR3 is TGTGCCAGTACAGTTAACACTGAAGCTTTCTTT. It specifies CASTVNTEAFF.

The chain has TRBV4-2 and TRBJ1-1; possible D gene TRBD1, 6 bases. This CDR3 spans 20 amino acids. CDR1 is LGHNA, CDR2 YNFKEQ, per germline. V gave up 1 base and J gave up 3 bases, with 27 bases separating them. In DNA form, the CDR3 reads TGTGCCAGCAGCCAAGTATGGGATTTGGGGGCAACCCGGGAGGACACTGAAGCTTTCTTT. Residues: CASSQVWDLGATREDTEAFF.

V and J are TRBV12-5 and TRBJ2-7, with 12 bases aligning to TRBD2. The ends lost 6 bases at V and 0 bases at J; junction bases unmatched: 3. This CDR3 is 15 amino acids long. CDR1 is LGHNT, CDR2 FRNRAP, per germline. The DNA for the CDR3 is TGTGCTAGTGGGGAGACTAGCGGGAGCTCCTACGAGCAGTACTTC. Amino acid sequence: CASGETSGSSYEQYF.

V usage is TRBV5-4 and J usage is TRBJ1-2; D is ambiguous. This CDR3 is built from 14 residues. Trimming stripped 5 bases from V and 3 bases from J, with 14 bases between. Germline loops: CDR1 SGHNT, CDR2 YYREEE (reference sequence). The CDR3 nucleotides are TGTGCCAGCAGGGCCTTGGACGGGGACTATGGCTACACCTTC. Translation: CASRALDGDYGYTF.

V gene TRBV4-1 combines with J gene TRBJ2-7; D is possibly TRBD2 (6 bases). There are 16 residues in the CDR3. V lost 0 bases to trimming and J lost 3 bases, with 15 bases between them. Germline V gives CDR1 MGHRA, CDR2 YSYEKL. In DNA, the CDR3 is TGCGCCAGCAGCCAAGAATCGGCGGGAACATTCTACGAGCAGTACTTC. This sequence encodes CASSQESAGTFYEQYF.

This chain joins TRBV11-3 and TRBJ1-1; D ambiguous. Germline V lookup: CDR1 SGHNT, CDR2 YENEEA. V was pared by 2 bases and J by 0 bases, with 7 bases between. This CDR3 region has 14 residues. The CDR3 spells CASSLTGMNTEAFF. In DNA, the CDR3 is TGTGCCAGCAGCTTAACGGGAATGAACACTGAAGCTTTCTTT.

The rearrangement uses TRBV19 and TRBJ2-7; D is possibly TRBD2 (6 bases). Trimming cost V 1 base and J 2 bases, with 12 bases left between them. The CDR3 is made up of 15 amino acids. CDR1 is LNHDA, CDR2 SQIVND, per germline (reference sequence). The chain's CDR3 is CASSIVRLGAYEQYF. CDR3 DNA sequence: TGTGCCAGTAGTATAGTTAGACTAGGAGCCTACGAGCAGTACTTC.

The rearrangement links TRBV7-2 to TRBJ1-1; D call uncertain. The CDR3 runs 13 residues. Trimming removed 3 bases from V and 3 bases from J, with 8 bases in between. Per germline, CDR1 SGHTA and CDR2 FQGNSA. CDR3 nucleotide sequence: TGTGCCAGCAGCTTTTCTACGGACACTGAAGCTTTCTTT. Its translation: CASSFSTDTEAFF. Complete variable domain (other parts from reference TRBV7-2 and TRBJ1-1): GAGVSQSPSNKVTEKGKDVELRCDPISGHTALYWYRQSLGQGLEFLIYFQGNSAPDKSGLPSDRFSAERTGGSVSTLTIQRTQQEDSAVYLCASSFSTDTEAFFGQGTRLTVV.

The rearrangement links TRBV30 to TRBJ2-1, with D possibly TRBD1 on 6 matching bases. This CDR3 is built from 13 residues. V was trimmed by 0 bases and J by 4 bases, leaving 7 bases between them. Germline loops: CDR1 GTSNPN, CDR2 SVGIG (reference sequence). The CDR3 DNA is TGTGCCTGGAGTGTTACAGGGTACAATGAGCAGTTCTTC. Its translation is CAWSVTGYNEQFF.

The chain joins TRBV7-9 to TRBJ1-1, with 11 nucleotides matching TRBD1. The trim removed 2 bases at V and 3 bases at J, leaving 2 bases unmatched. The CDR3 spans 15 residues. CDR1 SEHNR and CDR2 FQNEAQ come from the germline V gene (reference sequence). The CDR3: CASSLLGQGDTEAFF. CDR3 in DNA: TGTGCCAGCAGCTTATTGGGACAGGGGGACACTGAAGCTTTCTTT.

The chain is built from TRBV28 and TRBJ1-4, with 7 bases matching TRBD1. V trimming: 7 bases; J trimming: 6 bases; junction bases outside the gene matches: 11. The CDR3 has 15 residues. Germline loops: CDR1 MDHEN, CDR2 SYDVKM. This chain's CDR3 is CASTQPGTEDEKLFF. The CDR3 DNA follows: TGTGCCAGCACTCAACCCGGGACAGAAGATGAAAAACTGTTTTTT.

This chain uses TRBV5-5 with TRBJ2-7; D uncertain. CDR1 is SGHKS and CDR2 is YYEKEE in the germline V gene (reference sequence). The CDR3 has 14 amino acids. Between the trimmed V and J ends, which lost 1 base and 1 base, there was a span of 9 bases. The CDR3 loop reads CASSLITRSYEQYF. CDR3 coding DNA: TGTGCCAGCAGCTTGATCACCAGGTCCTACGAGCAGTACTTC.

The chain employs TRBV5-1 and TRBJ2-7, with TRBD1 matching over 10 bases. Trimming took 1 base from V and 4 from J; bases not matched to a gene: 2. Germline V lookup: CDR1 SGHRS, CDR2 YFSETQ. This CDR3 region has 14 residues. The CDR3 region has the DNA TGCGCCAGCAGCTTGAGACAGGGGGCGTACGAGCAGTACTTC. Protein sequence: CASSLRQGAYEQYF.

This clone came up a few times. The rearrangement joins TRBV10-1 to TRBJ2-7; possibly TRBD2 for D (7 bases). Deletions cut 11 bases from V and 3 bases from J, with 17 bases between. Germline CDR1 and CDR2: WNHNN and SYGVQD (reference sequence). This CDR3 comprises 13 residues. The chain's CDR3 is CALHRRGGYEQYF. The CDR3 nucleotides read TGCGCCTTGCACCGGAGGGGGGGCTACGAGCAGTACTTC.

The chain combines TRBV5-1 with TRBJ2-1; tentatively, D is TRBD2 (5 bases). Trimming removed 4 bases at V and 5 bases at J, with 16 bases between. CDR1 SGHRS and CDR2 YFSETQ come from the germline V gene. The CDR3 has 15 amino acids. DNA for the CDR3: TGCGCCAGCAGCCCTGGACGGAGGCAGAACAATGAGCAGTTCTTC. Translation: CASSPGRRQNNEQFF.